A single sample gave rise to the 19 T cell receptor beta chains below, sequenced in a study of Graves' ophthalmopathy and Graves' hyperthyroidism. From RNA, the CDR3 regions of TCR beta chains were amplified and sequenced. First-round RT-PCR relied on HTBI primers, and a second-round multiplex PCR came next. Using its own MiXCR run on the multiplex PCR reads, TCRdb lists one record per CDR3 protein. The data hold about 1.2 million distinct CDR3 sequences, with roughly two fifths observed a single time. Source material: peripheral blood or thyroid tissue (not recorded which). Receptor source: an adult man with Graves' hyperthyroidism.

This clonotype occurred a few times. J is TRBJ2-2 and V is TRBV12-3 or TRBV12-4, with unresolved D. Trimming shortened V by 3 bases and J by 6 bases, and 11 bases separated the two germline ends. The CDR3 has 14 amino acids. The CDR3 nucleotides read TGTGCCAGCAGTTTTCTAGGGCCGGCCGGGGAGCTGTTTTTT. Its translation: CASSFLGPAGELFF.

A few counts support this clonotype. The V call is TRBV6-5, the J call TRBJ1-1, with D possibly being TRBD1 (5 bases). CDR1 and CDR2 from the germline V gene are MNHEY and SVGAGI. The CDR3 runs to 14 residues. V was clipped by 8 bases and J by 1 base, with 14 bases between them. The CDR3 DNA sequence: TGTGCCAGCTGCAGGGCGAAATGGAACACTGAAGCTTTCTTT. Translation: CASCRAKWNTEAFF.

V is TRBV7-6 and J is TRBJ1-1, with D perhaps TRBD1 (5 bases). Trimming removed 4 bases at V and 0 bases at J, with 24 bases between. There are 19 residues in the CDR3. CDR1 and CDR2 from the germline V gene are SGHVS and FNYEAQ. The CDR3 here is CASSSKLDNAWNLNTEAFF. CDR3 coding DNA: TGTGCCAGCAGCTCGAAGCTGGACAACGCGTGGAATCTGAACACTGAAGCTTTCTTT. Using reference TRBV7-6 and TRBJ1-1 for the parts outside the CDR3, the full variable domain is GAGVSQSPRYKVTKRGQDVALRCDPISGHVSLYWYRQALGQGPEFLTYFNYEAQQDKSGLPNDRFSAERPEGSISTLTIQRTEQRDSAMYRCASSSKLDNAWNLNTEAFFGQGTRLTVV.

The V gene is TRBV18, the J gene TRBJ1-2, with D possibly matching TRBD1 (5 bases). This CDR3 region has 14 residues. The V and J ends lost 2 bases and 2 bases respectively, with 9 bases between them. Germline CDR1 and CDR2: KGHSH and LQKENI. The CDR3 DNA is TGTGCCAGCTCACCAATCTACAGGAACTATGGCTACACCTTC. Translated, it gives CASSPIYRNYGYTF.

The sample holds many counts of this clonotype. The rearrangement links TRBV7-8 to TRBJ2-7; TRBD1 matches at 7 bases. The CDR3 spans 14 residues. Germline V gene sequence: CDR1 SGHVS, CDR2 FQNEAQ. With 2 bases clipped from V and 3 bases from J, the junction kept 4 bases outside the gene matches. The CDR3 here is CASSLQGQYYEQYF. In DNA, the CDR3 is TGTGCCAGCAGCTTACAGGGACAGTACTACGAGCAGTACTTC.

This clonotype has at least ten counts. The chain combines TRBV19 with TRBJ2-5; perhaps TRBD2 as D (5 bases). V was pared by 3 bases and J by 1 base, with 12 bases between. The CDR3 sequence is 15 residues long. Germline CDR1 and CDR2: LNHDA and SQIVND (reference sequence). The CDR3 sequence is CASSIGLGRQETQYF. Written as DNA, the CDR3 is TGTGCCAGTAGTATCGGACTCGGCCGCCAAGAGACCCAGTACTTC.

This clonotype was found many times. This chain's CDR3 is CAISGMREYTEAFF. The CDR3 bases are TGTGCCATCAGTGGAATGAGGGAGTACACTGAAGCTTTCTTT. V is TRBV10-3 and J is TRBJ1-1; D not resolved. The V and J ends lost 4 bases and 3 bases respectively, with 12 bases between them. The germline gives CDR1 ENHRY, CDR2 SYGVKD. The CDR3 extends over 14 amino acids.

This clonotype was recorded many times. The J gene is TRBJ2-7, the V gene TRBV7-9, with TRBD1 matching 8 bases. CDR1 is SEHNR and CDR2 is FQNEAQ in the germline V gene (reference sequence). This CDR3 is 16 amino acids long. V was clipped by 5 bases and J by 3 bases; unmatched bases: 12. The CDR3 DNA follows: TGTGCCAGCAGCGGCCTGAGGGGGACAGGTCTCTACGAGCAGTACTTC. This encodes CASSGLRGTGLYEQYF.

Ten or more counts support this clonotype. This chain links TRBV11-2 with TRBJ2-2; D ambiguous. The V end lost 6 bases, the J end lost 3 bases, and 20 bases lay between the germline ends. This CDR3 comprises 17 residues. The germline V gene has CDR1 SGHAT and CDR2 FQNNGV. The CDR3 bases are TGTGCCAGCAGTCTAAAACCGGGCCCTACCTACACCGGGGAGCTGTTTTTT. Translation: CASSLKPGPTYTGELFF. Looking up the rest from reference TRBV11-2 and TRBJ2-2 gives the full variable domain: EAGVAQSPRYKIIEKRQSVAFWCNPISGHATLYWYQQILGQGPKLLIQFQNNGVVDDSQLPKDRFSAERLKGVDSTLKIQPAKLEDSAVYLCASSLKPGPTYTGELFFGEGSRLTVL.

Note on this clonotype: The junction differs from germline at one of its ends, possibly a read error. This sequence joins TRBV25-1 and TRBJ2-3, with 7 positions matching TRBD1. Per germline, CDR1 MGHDK and CDR2 SYGVNS. This CDR3 is 15 amino acids long. Written as DNA, the CDR3 is TGTGCCAGCGGTGAGTTAGGGGGCGGCACAGATACGCAGTATTTT. It translates to CASGELGGGTDTQYF.

The chain combines TRBV7-2 with TRBJ2-7; the D gene is possibly TRBD2 (7 bases). The CDR3 loop spans 15 amino acids. From germline, CDR1 is SGHTA and CDR2 FQGNSA. V shed 6 bases and J shed 4 bases, with 19 bases lying between them. This CDR3 is CASSPGGAETYEQYF. The CDR3 DNA sequence: TGTGCCAGCAGTCCTGGGGGGGCCGAGACATACGAGCAGTACTTC. The full variable domain, its missing parts supplied by reference TRBV7-2 and TRBJ2-7, is GAGVSQSPSNKVTEKGKDVELRCDPISGHTALYWYRQSLGQGLEFLIYFQGNSAPDKSGLPSDRFSAERTGGSVSTLTIQRTQQEDSAVYLCASSPGGAETYEQYFGPGTRLTVT.

At least ten counts were recorded for this clonotype. V and J are TRBV29-1 and TRBJ1-4; TRBD1 agrees at 7 bases. The CDR3 is made up of 13 amino acids. Germline-derived CDR1 and CDR2 are SQVTM and ANQGSEA. V lost 7 bases and J lost 3; bases outside the gene matches: 5. The CDR3 DNA is TGCAGCGGCCGGGACAGAGCTAATGAAAAACTGTTTTTT. Protein product: CSGRDRANEKLFF.

This clonotype showed up many times. The chain links TRBV5-1 to TRBJ1-2; D call uncertain. The CDR3 contains 15 residues. The germline V gene has CDR1 SGHRS and CDR2 YFSETQ. Trimming left V 0 bases short and J 0 bases short, with 9 bases between. The CDR3 nucleotides read TGCGCCAGCAGCTTGGTGTCAGCAGCTAACTATGGCTACACCTTC. Translating gives CASSLVSAANYGYTF.

This chain connects TRBV2 to TRBJ1-2, with 11 bases lining up with TRBD1. There are 13 residues in the CDR3. The germline V gene has CDR1 SNHLY and CDR2 FYNNEI. V shed 7 bases and J 7 bases; nucleotides not matched to a gene: 5. The CDR3 here is CASMQDRGPGYTF. The CDR3 bases are TGTGCCAGCATGCAGGACAGGGGGCCTGGCTACACCTTC.

The rearrangement uses TRBV9 and TRBJ1-2, with 7 positions matching TRBD1. This CDR3 spans 16 amino acids. The germline CDR1 and CDR2 sequences are SGDLS and YYNGEE. Trimming removed 3 bases from V and 4 bases from J; junction bases left unmatched: 12. For the CDR3, the DNA is TGTGCCAGCAGCGGGAGTGGGGTAGGGGGCGGCTATGGCTACACCTTC. Protein: CASSGSGVGGGYGYTF.

This sequence joins TRBV25-1 and TRBJ1-2; D might be TRBD1 (5 bases). Looked up from germline, CDR1 is MGHDK and CDR2 is SYGVNS. Trimming removed 8 bases at V and 7 bases at J, with 14 bases between. CDR3 size: 12 residues. This CDR3 reads CASFGRASGYTF. For the CDR3, the DNA is TGTGCCAGCTTTGGCAGGGCGTCTGGCTACACCTTC.

V and J are TRBV12-3 or TRBV12-4 and TRBJ2-5, with 7 bases lining up with TRBD2. V lost 5 bases, J lost 4 bases, and 19 bases stayed unmatched. The CDR3 has 18 residues. The CDR3 spells CASSPPLGSSGMVETQYF. CDR3 DNA sequence: TGTGCCAGCAGTCCACCCCTCGGGTCGAGCGGGATGGTAGAGACCCAGTACTTC.

The rearrangement links TRBV7-9 to TRBJ1-1; weak D call: TRBD1 (5 bases). Germline V CDR1 and CDR2: SEHNR, FQNEAQ (reference sequence). The CDR3 spans 16 residues. V was pared by 1 base and J by 4 bases, with 16 bases between. This CDR3 is CASSLVGGGSGTEAFF. The CDR3 DNA reads TGTGCCAGCAGCTTAGTGGGGGGGGGGTCGGGCACTGAAGCTTTCTTT.

This chain joins TRBV29-1 and TRBJ1-2; the match to TRBD1 covers 8 bases. Germline CDR1 is SQVTM and CDR2 is ANQGSEA. The CDR3 has 14 residues. The J segment lost 3 bases and the V segment lost 6 bases, leaving 9 bases of the junction unmatched. The CDR3: CSVADSDRDYGYTF. The CDR3 DNA reads TGCAGCGTCGCCGATTCGGACAGGGACTATGGCTACACCTTC.